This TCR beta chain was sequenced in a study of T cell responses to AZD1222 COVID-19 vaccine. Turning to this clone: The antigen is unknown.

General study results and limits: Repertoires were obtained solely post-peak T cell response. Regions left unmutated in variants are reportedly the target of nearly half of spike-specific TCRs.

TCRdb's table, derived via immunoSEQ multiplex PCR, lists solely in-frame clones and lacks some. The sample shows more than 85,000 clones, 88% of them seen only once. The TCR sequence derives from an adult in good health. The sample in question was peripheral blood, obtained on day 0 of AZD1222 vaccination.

The CDR3 DNA sequence: TGTGCCAGTAGTCCTAGGCGGTACAGTGAGGACACTGAAGCTTTCTTT. The encoded protein is CASSPRRYSEDTEAFF. The chain links TRBV19 to TRBJ1-1; D is unclear. The CDR3 has 16 amino acids. V shed 5 bases and J shed 3 bases, with 19 bases lying between them. Germline V lookup: CDR1 LNHDA, CDR2 SQIVND (reference sequence).